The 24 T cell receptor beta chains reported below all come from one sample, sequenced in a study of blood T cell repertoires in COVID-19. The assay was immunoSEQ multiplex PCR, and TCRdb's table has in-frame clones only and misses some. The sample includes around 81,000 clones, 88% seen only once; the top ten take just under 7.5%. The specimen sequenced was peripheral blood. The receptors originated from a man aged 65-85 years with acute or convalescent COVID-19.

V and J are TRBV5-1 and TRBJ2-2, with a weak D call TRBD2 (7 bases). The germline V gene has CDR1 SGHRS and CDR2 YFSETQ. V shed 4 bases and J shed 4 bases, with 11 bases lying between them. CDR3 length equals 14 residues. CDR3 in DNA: TGCGCCAGCAGCAGGGGGGGCTCCACCGGGGAGCTGTTTTTT. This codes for CASSRGGSTGELFF.

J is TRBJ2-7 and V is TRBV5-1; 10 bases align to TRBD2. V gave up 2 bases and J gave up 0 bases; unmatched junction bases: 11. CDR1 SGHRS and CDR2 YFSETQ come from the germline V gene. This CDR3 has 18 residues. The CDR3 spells CASSFRLRTSGNSYEQYF. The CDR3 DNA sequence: TGCGCCAGCAGCTTTAGGTTAAGGACTAGCGGTAACTCCTACGAGCAGTACTTC.

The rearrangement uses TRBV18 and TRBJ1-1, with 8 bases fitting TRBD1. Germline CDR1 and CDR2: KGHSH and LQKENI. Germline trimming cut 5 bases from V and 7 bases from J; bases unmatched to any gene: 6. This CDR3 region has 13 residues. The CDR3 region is CASSSSGGFEAFF. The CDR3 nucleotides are TGTGCCAGCTCATCCTCAGGGGGCTTTGAAGCTTTCTTT.

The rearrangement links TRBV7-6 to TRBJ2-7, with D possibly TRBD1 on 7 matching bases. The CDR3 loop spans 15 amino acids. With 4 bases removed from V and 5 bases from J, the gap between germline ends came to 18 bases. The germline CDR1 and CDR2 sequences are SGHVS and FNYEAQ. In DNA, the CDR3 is TGTGCCAGCAGCTCCCAGGGGGGTAAGGGGAACGAGCAGTACTTC. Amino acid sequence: CASSSQGGKGNEQYF. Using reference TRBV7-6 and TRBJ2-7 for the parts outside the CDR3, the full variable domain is GAGVSQSPRYKVTKRGQDVALRCDPISGHVSLYWYRQALGQGPEFLTYFNYEAQQDKSGLPNDRFSAERPEGSISTLTIQRTEQRDSAMYRCASSSQGGKGNEQYFGPGTRLTVT.

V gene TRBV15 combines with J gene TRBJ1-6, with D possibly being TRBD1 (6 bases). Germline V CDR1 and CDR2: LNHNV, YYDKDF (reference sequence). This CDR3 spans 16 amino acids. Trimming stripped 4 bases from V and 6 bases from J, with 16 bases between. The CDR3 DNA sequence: TGTGCCACCAGCACTCAGCGGGGGGCTCGTAATTCACCCCTCCACTTT. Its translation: CATSTQRGARNSPLHF.

DNA of the CDR3: TGTGCCAGCAGAGGACAGAATTATAATTCACCCCTCCACTTT. This sequence encodes CASRGQNYNSPLHF. The V gene is TRBV25-1, the J gene TRBJ1-6, with D maybe TRBD1 (6 bases). With 6 bases removed from V and 4 bases from J, the gap between germline ends came to 10 bases. The CDR3 loop spans 14 amino acids. CDR1 MGHDK and CDR2 SYGVNS come from the germline V gene.

CDR3: CATSDARQAPTGELFF. The CDR3, as DNA: TGTGCCACCAGTGATGCCCGACAGGCGCCCACCGGGGAGCTGTTTTTT. V usage is TRBV24-1 and J usage is TRBJ2-2, with D possibly TRBD1 on 6 matching bases. This CDR3 spans 16 amino acids. The V gene lost 3 bases and the J gene lost 4 bases, with 14 bases spanning the gap. Germline V gives CDR1 KGHDR, CDR2 SFDVKD.

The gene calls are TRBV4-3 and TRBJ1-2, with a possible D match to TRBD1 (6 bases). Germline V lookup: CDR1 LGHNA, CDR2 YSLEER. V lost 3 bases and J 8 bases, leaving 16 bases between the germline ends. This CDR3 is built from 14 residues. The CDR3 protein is CASSQTTGHKGYTF. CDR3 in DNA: TGCGCCAGCAGCCAGACCACGGGACATAAAGGCTACACCTTC.

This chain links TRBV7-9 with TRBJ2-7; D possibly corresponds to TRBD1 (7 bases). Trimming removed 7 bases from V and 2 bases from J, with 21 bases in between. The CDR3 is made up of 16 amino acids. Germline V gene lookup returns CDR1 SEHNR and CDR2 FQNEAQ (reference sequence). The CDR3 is CASTPDAGTDAYEQYF. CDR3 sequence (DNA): TGTGCCAGCACCCCAGACGCGGGGACAGATGCCTACGAGCAGTACTTC.

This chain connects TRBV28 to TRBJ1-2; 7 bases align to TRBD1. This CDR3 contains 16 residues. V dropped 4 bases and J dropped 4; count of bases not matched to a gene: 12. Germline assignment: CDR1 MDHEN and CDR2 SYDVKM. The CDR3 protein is CASSSQTGAAPYGYTF. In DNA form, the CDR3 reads TGTGCCAGCAGTTCACAAACAGGGGCCGCGCCCTATGGCTACACCTTC.

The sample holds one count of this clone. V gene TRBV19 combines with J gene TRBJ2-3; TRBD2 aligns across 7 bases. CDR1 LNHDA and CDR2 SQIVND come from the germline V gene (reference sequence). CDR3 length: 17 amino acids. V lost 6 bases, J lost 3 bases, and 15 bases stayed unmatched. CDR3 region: CASSAYGSGKGTDTQYF. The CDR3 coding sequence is TGTGCCAGTAGCGCTTATGGGAGCGGGAAGGGGACAGATACGCAGTATTTT.

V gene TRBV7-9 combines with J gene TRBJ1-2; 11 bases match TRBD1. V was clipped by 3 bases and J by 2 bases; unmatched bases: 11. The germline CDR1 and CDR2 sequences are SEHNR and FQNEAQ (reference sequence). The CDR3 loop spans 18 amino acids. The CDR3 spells CASSFSSTGTGGNYGYTF. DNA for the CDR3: TGTGCCAGCAGCTTTTCTTCTACCGGGACAGGGGGAAACTATGGCTACACCTTC.

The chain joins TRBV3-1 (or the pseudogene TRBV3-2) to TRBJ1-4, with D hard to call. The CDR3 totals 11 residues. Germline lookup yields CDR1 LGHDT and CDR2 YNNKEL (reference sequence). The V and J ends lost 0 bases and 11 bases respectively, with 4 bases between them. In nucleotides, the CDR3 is TGTGCCAGCAGCCAAGAAGCCAAACTGTTTTTT. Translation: CASSQEAKLFF.

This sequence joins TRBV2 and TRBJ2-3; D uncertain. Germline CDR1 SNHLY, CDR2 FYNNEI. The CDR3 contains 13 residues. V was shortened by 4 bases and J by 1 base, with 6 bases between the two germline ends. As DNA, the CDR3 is TGTGCCAGCAGTGCCCTAGGCACAGATACGCAGTATTTT. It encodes CASSALGTDTQYF.

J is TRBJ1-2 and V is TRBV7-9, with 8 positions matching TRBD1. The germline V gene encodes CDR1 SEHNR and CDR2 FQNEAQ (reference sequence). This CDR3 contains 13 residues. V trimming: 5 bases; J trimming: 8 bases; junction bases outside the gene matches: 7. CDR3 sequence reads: CASSRGDRGGYTF. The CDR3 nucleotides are TGTGCCAGCAGCCGGGGTGACAGGGGAGGCTACACCTTC.

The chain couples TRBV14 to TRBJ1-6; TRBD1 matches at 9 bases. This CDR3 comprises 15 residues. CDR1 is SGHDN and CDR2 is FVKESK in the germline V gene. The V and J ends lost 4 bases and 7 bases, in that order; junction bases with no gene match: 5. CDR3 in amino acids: CASSPPGQGNSPLHF. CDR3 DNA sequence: TGTGCCAGCAGCCCACCGGGACAGGGAAATTCACCCCTCCACTTT.

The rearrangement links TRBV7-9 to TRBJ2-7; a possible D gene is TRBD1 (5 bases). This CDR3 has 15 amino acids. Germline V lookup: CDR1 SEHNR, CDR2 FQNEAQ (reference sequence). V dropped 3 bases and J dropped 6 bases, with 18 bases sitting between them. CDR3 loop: CASSLGWGEPVEQYF. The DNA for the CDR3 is TGTGCCAGCAGCTTGGGATGGGGCGAGCCAGTCGAGCAGTACTTC.

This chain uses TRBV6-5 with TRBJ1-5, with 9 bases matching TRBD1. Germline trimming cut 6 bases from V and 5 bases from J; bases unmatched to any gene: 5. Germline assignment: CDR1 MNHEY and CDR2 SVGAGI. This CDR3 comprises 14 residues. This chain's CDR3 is CASRPTGGHQPQHF. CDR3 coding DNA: TGTGCCAGCAGGCCAACAGGGGGCCATCAGCCCCAGCATTTT.

CDR3 in DNA: TGCGCCAGCAGCTCGTCCCAGGCGTCCGGCTACACCTTC. Its translation: CASSSSQASGYTF. This chain uses TRBV5-1 with TRBJ1-2; the D is unclear. V shed 3 bases and J shed 8 bases, with 14 bases lying between them. Germline values: CDR1 SGHRS, CDR2 YFSETQ. CDR3 size: 13 residues. Full variable domain (remainder filled in from reference TRBV5-1 and TRBJ1-2): KAGVTQTPRYLIKTRGQQVTLSCSPISGHRSVSWYQQTPGQGLQFLFEYFSETQRNKGNFPGRFSGRQFSNSRSEMNVSTLELGDSALYLCASSSSQASGYTFGSGTRLTVV.

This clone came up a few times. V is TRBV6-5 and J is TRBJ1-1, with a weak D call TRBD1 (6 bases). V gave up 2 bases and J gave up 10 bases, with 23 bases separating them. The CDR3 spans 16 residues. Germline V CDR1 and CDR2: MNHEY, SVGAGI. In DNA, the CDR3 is TGTGCCAGCAGTTACAGGGGGTTTGTCAGATTCCGGGGAGCTTTCTTT. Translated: CASSYRGFVRFRGAFF.

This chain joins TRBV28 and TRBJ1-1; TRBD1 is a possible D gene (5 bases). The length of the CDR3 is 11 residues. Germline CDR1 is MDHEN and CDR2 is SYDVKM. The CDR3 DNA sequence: TGTGGCGTGGGGCTGAACACTGAAGCTTTCTTT. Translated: CGVGLNTEAFF.

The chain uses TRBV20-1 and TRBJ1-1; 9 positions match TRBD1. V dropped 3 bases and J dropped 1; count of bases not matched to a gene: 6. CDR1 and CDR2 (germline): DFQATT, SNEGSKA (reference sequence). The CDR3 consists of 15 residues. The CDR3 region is CSASSLDRGNTEAFF. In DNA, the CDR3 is TGCAGTGCTAGTTCTTTGGACAGGGGGAACACTGAAGCTTTCTTT.

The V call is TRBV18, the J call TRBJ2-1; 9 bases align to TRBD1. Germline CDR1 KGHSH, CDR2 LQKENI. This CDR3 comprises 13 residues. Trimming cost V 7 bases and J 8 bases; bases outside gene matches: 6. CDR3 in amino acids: CASWTGVTDEQFF. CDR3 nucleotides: TGTGCCAGCTGGACAGGGGTAACCGATGAGCAGTTCTTC.

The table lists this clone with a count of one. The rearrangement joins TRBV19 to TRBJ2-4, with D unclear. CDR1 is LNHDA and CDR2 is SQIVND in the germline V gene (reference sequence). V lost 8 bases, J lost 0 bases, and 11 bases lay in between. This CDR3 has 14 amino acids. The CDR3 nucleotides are TGTGCCAGTGGGCAGCCTATAGCCAAAAACATTCAGTACTTC. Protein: CASGQPIAKNIQYF.